This passage covers 21 T cell receptor beta chains from one sample sequenced in a study of blood T cell repertoires in COVID-19. Sequencing was performed with immunoSEQ multiplex PCR; in TCRdb, only in-frame clones are kept and a portion is missing. The sample has roughly 80,000 clones, about nine tenths seen once. Sequencing used peripheral blood. These receptors originate from a woman in her sixties or seventies with acute or convalescent COVID-19.

This chain connects TRBV3-1 (or the pseudogene TRBV3-2) to TRBJ2-4, with unresolved D. CDR1 is LGHDT and CDR2 is YNNKEL in the germline V gene (reference sequence). This CDR3 has 22 residues. Trimming shortened V by 0 bases and J by 0 bases, and 27 bases separated the two germline ends. The CDR3 nucleotides are TGTGCCAGCAGCCAAGATCCCCCAAAACAACCCACAGCTTCCTTAGCCAAAAACATTCAGTACTTC. Protein product: CASSQDPPKQPTASLAKNIQYF.

This clone has just one count. The J gene is TRBJ2-1, the V gene TRBV19, with 11 bases aligning to TRBD2. Germline-derived CDR1 and CDR2 are LNHDA and SQIVND (reference sequence). Trimming cost V 3 bases and J 7 bases; bases outside gene matches: 11. The CDR3 is made up of 17 amino acids. The CDR3 nucleotides are TGTGCCAGTAGTATTGCAATACTAGCGGGAGTGGGTAATGAGCAGTTCTTC. Amino acids: CASSIAILAGVGNEQFF.

The chain is built from TRBV4-1 and TRBJ1-5, with D uncertain. Germline CDR1 is MGHRA and CDR2 is YSYEKL. Between the trimmed V and J ends, which lost 6 bases and 2 bases, there was a span of 11 bases. There are 14 residues in the CDR3. CDR3 sequence: CASRWPEGNQPQHF. In DNA form, the CDR3 reads TGCGCCAGCAGATGGCCGGAGGGCAATCAGCCCCAGCATTTT.

This rearrangement joins TRBV6-5 to TRBJ1-1, with D perhaps TRBD1 (6 bases). This CDR3 has 14 amino acids. The V end lost 5 bases, the J end lost 9 bases, and 19 bases lay between the germline ends. The germline CDR1 and CDR2 sequences are MNHEY and SVGAGI. Here the CDR3 DNA reads TGTGCCAGCAGTCAACAGGGAAGAGCCAACCAAGCTTTCTTT. Translated, it gives CASSQQGRANQAFF.

This chain connects TRBV19 to TRBJ2-7; 9 bases map to TRBD1. The CDR3 is made up of 14 amino acids. The V gene's germline CDR1 is LNHDA and CDR2 SQIVND (reference sequence). V was clipped by 7 bases and J by 1 base; unmatched bases: 5. CDR3 DNA sequence: TGTGCCAGTACCCAGACAGGGGGATCCTACGAGCAGTACTTC. Translation: CASTQTGGSYEQYF.

The V and J genes are TRBV6-4 and TRBJ2-1; no clear D gene. Germline loops: CDR1 MRHNA, CDR2 SNTAGT. V was trimmed by 2 bases and J by 5 bases, leaving 7 bases between them. The CDR3 is made up of 13 amino acids. The CDR3 here is CASSDLINNEQFF. Here the CDR3 DNA reads TGTGCCAGCAGTGACCTAATTAACAATGAGCAGTTCTTC.

This chain uses TRBV7-7 with TRBJ1-5, with a tentative D call TRBD1 (5 bases). This CDR3 is built from 15 residues. Trimming pared 7 bases from V and 3 bases from J, leaving 16 bases between. Germline V lookup: CDR1 SSHAT, CDR2 FNYEAQ (reference sequence). The CDR3 loop reads CASTSGGRDNQPQHF. The CDR3 region has the DNA TGTGCCAGCACTTCGGGTGGCAGGGACAATCAGCCCCAGCATTTT.

The chain couples TRBV7-2 to TRBJ2-1, with 10 positions matching TRBD1. Germline values: CDR1 SGHTA, CDR2 FQGNSA. The CDR3 sequence is 15 residues long. The V gene end was trimmed by 3 bases and the J gene end by 3 bases; junction bases not matched to a gene: 2. The CDR3 sequence is CASSFDRGRYNEQFF. Written as DNA, the CDR3 is TGTGCCAGCAGCTTCGACAGGGGGCGCTACAATGAGCAGTTCTTC. Full variable domain (missing parts from reference TRBV7-2 and TRBJ2-1): GAGVSQSPSNKVTEKGKDVELRCDPISGHTALYWYRQSLGQGLEFLIYFQGNSAPDKSGLPSDRFSAERTGGSVSTLTIQRTQQEDSAVYLCASSFDRGRYNEQFFGPGTRLTVL.

This clone is a singleton in its sample. The CDR3 DNA sequence: TGTGCCAGTCTAAAAGGGGCCCTAATGGAAAAACTGTTTTTT. Its protein is CASLKGALMEKLFF. The J gene is TRBJ1-4, the V gene TRBV2, with D possibly TRBD1 on 5 matching bases. Trimming removed 9 bases from V and 8 bases from J, with 19 bases in between. In germline, CDR1 is SNHLY, CDR2 FYNNEI. The CDR3 sequence is 14 residues long.

The V gene is TRBV19, the J gene TRBJ2-5; D not resolved. Trimming left V 5 bases short and J 2 bases short, with 9 bases between. CDR3 length: 13 residues. CDR1 is LNHDA, CDR2 SQIVND, per germline (reference sequence). The CDR3 bases are TGTGCCAGTAGTCAGGTCGTTCAAGAGACCCAGTACTTC. This translates into CASSQVVQETQYF. Full variable domain (missing parts from reference TRBV19 and TRBJ2-5): DGGITQSPKYLFRKEGQNVTLSCEQNLNHDAMYWYRQDPGQGLRLIYYSQIVNDFQKGDIAEGYSVSREKKESFPLTVTSAQKNPTAFYLCASSQVVQETQYFGPGTRLLVL.

The CDR3 loop is CASSVVLAGETGELFF. The CDR3 DNA sequence: TGTGCCAGCAGCGTAGTACTAGCGGGAGAGACCGGGGAGCTGTTTTTT. This chain joins TRBV9 and TRBJ2-2, with 11 bases identical to TRBD2. V shed 0 bases, J shed 5 bases, and the junction held 3 bases outside the gene matches. Germline V gene data show CDR1 as SGDLS and CDR2 as YYNGEE. CDR3 length: 16 amino acids.

CDR3 coding DNA: TGTGCCAGTAGTATGCCCGGGAGGGGAGATCATGAAAAACTGTTTTTT. This codes for CASSMPGRGDHEKLFF. The chain couples TRBV19 to TRBJ1-4; maybe TRBD1 (5 bases). Germline V CDR1 and CDR2: LNHDA, SQIVND (reference sequence). The CDR3 has 16 residues. Trimming took 3 bases from V and 6 from J, leaving 17 bases between them.

The CDR3 region has the DNA TGCGCCAGCAGCCACCAGACTAGCGGGAGCTCCTACGAGCAGTACTTC. It translates to CASSHQTSGSSYEQYF. The chain has TRBV4-1 and TRBJ2-7; TRBD2 matches 12 bases. The CDR3 spans 16 residues. The junction had 3 bases not matched to a gene; V was cut back by 3 bases and J by 0 bases. CDR1 and CDR2 (germline): MGHRA, YSYEKL.

The chain has TRBV28 and TRBJ1-2; 10 positions agree with TRBD1. The J segment lost 8 bases and the V segment lost 6 bases, leaving 12 bases of the junction unmatched. Germline V gene lookup returns CDR1 MDHEN and CDR2 SYDVKM. The CDR3 totals 15 residues. As DNA, the CDR3 is TGTGCCAGCAGGCAAAACTCCGGGACAGGGGTCGGCTACACCTTC. Protein sequence: CASRQNSGTGVGYTF.

The V gene is TRBV4-3, the J gene TRBJ2-7, with D possibly TRBD2 on 6 matching bases. Between the trimmed V and J ends, which lost 2 bases and 3 bases, there was a span of 14 bases. This CDR3 spans 15 amino acids. Germline V gene sequence: CDR1 LGHNA, CDR2 YSLEER. CDR3 residues: CASSQTPGLHYEQYF. CDR3 nucleotide sequence: TGCGCCAGCAGCCAAACACCGGGACTTCACTACGAGCAGTACTTC.

The genes are TRBV7-3 and TRBJ2-5, with D perhaps TRBD1 (5 bases). Germline V gene sequence: CDR1 SGHTA, CDR2 FQGTGA. The CDR3 has 15 residues. Trimming stripped 5 bases from V and 2 bases from J, with 15 bases between. Here the CDR3 reads CASSPRGQGQETQYF. The DNA for the CDR3 is TGTGCCAGCAGCCCCAGAGGTCAGGGTCAAGAGACCCAGTACTTC.

The chain couples TRBV4-2 to TRBJ2-3, with TRBD1 matching over 11 bases. Germline V gene lookup returns CDR1 LGHNA and CDR2 YNFKEQ. Trimming cost V 4 bases and J 3 bases; bases outside gene matches: 9. CDR3 length: 17 amino acids. The CDR3 sequence is CASSRGQGAGGTDTQYF. The DNA for the CDR3 is TGTGCCAGCAGCCGAGGACAGGGGGCGGGAGGGACAGATACGCAGTATTTT.

The chain joins TRBV29-1 to TRBJ1-1; 8 nucleotides match TRBD1. Unmatched junction bases numbered 7, after V lost 7 bases and J lost 3 bases. The V gene's germline CDR1 is SQVTM and CDR2 ANQGSEA. The CDR3 is 13 amino acids. DNA of the CDR3: TGCAGCGCCGCCCAGGGGGCGGACACTGAAGCTTTCTTT. Protein product: CSAAQGADTEAFF.

The rearrangement links TRBV4-2 to TRBJ2-5; 10 bases fit TRBD2. The CDR3 is 17 residues long. The V segment lost 1 base and the J segment 5 bases; nucleotides outside the gene matches: 10. Germline V gives CDR1 LGHNA, CDR2 YNFKEQ. In DNA form, the CDR3 reads TGTGCCAGCAGCCAAGTAAGCAGCGGGGGGGCTCCTGAGACCCAGTACTTC. It translates to CASSQVSSGGAPETQYF.

The chain has TRBV7-2 and TRBJ2-7, with TRBD1 identical over 8 bases. V gave up 4 bases and J gave up 2 bases; unmatched junction bases: 4. The CDR3 runs to 14 residues. The germline V gene has CDR1 SGHTA and CDR2 FQGNSA. The CDR3 DNA follows: TGTGCCAGCAGCTCGACAGGGGAGCCCTACGAGCAGTACTTC. It is translated as CASSSTGEPYEQYF. The full variable domain, its missing parts supplied by reference TRBV7-2 and TRBJ2-7, is GAGVSQSPSNKVTEKGKDVELRCDPISGHTALYWYRQSLGQGLEFLIYFQGNSAPDKSGLPSDRFSAERTGGSVSTLTIQRTQQEDSAVYLCASSSTGEPYEQYFGPGTRLTVT.

In this sample, this clone turned up once. The gene calls are TRBV4-3 and TRBJ1-1, with D possibly being TRBD1 (6 bases). Germline V gives CDR1 LGHNA, CDR2 YSLEER. The CDR3 loop spans 15 amino acids. Trimming shortened V by 3 bases and J by 0 bases, and 11 bases separated the two germline ends. The CDR3 sequence is CASSQVQGMNTEAFF. The CDR3 coding sequence is TGCGCCAGCAGCCAGGTACAGGGTATGAACACTGAAGCTTTCTTT.